The 8 T cell receptor beta chains reported below all come from one sample, sequenced in a study of siplizumab effects on memory and regulatory T cells. Here immunoSEQ multiplex PCR was the method, and the copy in TCRdb shows in-frame clones only, minus some. The table has about 100,000 clones, more than 85% seen once. The sequenced sample consisted of CD4+ T cells sorted from blood. Source of these receptors: a human donor in good health.

As concerns this clone: This sample includes further DNA sequences coding for the same CDR3. The chain recombines TRBV28 with TRBJ2-6; TRBD2 might be the D (6 bases). The CDR3 consists of 15 residues. The germline V and J ends were trimmed by 2 bases and 2 bases, with 7 bases remaining between them. The germline gives CDR1 MDHEN, CDR2 SYDVKM. This CDR3 is CASSLGGAGANVLTF. CDR3 nucleotides: TGTGCCAGCAGTTTAGGAGGGGCTGGGGCCAACGTCCTGACTTTC.

The rearrangement joins TRBV19 to TRBJ2-5; 10 bases line up with TRBD1. The V and J ends lost 5 bases and 4 bases, in that order; junction bases with no gene match: 4. This CDR3 spans 14 amino acids. The germline CDR1 and CDR2 sequences are LNHDA and SQIVND (reference sequence). For the CDR3, the DNA is TGTGCCAGTAGTCCGACAGGGGGCAGAGAGACCCAGTACTTC. Translation: CASSPTGGRETQYF.

In DNA form, the CDR3 reads TGCGCCAGCAGCTTGGAGGCTAGCGGGGGTCGAAAGGAGGAGACCCAGTACTTC. Translating it yields CASSLEASGGRKEETQYF. The chain couples TRBV5-1 to TRBJ2-5, with 10 nucleotides matching TRBD2. J gave up 5 bases and V 0 bases, and 13 bases lay outside the gene matches. Germline V lookup: CDR1 SGHRS, CDR2 YFSETQ. The CDR3 is 18 residues long.

This clone was observed a few times. V and J are TRBV2 and TRBJ1-1; possible D gene TRBD1, 5 bases. Germline V gene data show CDR1 as SNHLY and CDR2 as FYNNEI. The CDR3 sequence is 13 residues long. Trimming pared 6 bases from V and 8 bases from J, leaving 16 bases between. CDR3 coding DNA: TGTGCCAGCAGCCCGGGACGGTCAACCGAAGCTTTCTTT. Its translation is CASSPGRSTEAFF.

The chain has TRBV5-1 and TRBJ2-5; 10 nucleotides agree with TRBD1. Germline assignment: CDR1 SGHRS and CDR2 YFSETQ. V shed 2 bases, J shed 6 bases, and the junction held 7 bases outside the gene matches. The CDR3 spans 15 residues. As DNA, the CDR3 is TGCGCCAGCAGCTTCGGGACAGGGGAGGGACAGACCCAGTACTTC. Residues: CASSFGTGEGQTQYF.

The chain links TRBV29-1 to TRBJ1-1; maybe TRBD1 (5 bases). Germline V gene sequence: CDR1 SQVTM, CDR2 ANQGSEA. Trimming took off 3 bases at V and 9 bases at J, with 14 bases between the two ends. The CDR3 totals 12 residues. The CDR3 nucleotides read TGCAGCGTTGAGGGGGGGGGAAGAAAAGCTTTCTTT. It is translated as CSVEGGGRKAFF.

CDR3 amino acids: CASTKAGGPGNEQFF. The CDR3, as DNA: TGTGCCAGCACCAAAGCGGGGGGGCCGGGCAATGAGCAGTTCTTC. This chain uses TRBV6-5 with TRBJ2-1, with 10 bases fitting TRBD2. Germline V gene lookup returns CDR1 MNHEY and CDR2 SVGAGI. The CDR3 totals 15 residues. V was pared by 7 bases and J by 6 bases, with 9 bases of the junction left unmatched.

The chain recombines TRBV30 with TRBJ1-2; 7 nucleotides agree with TRBD1. V shed 7 bases and J 3 bases; nucleotides not matched to a gene: 14. In germline, CDR1 is GTSNPN, CDR2 SVGIG (reference sequence). The CDR3 is made up of 15 amino acids. The DNA of the CDR3 is TGTGCCTTAGACCCAACAGGGGCGTCGGACTATGGCTACACCTTC. Its translation: CALDPTGASDYGYTF.